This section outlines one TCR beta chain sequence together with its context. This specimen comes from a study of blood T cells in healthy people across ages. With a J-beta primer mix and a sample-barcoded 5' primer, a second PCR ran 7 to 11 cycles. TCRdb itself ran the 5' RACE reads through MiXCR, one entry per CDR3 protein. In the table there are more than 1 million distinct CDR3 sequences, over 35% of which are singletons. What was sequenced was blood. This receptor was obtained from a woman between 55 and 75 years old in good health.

CDR3 amino acids: CASSDPGPSYEQYF. CDR3 coding DNA: TGTGCCAGCAGTGACCCAGGACCCTCCTACGAGCAGTACTTC. V and J are TRBV25-1 and TRBJ2-7; D uncertain. CDR1 MGHDK and CDR2 SYGVNS come from the germline V gene. Trimming removed 3 bases at V and 0 bases at J, with 9 bases between. CDR3 length: 14 amino acids.